Below, 18 T cell receptor beta chains from the same sample are listed, as sequenced in a study of blood T cell repertoires in COVID-19 (dated by TCRdb to the early 2020s). To prepare the library, the immunoSEQ multiplex PCR assay was applied. As stored in TCRdb, this immuneACCESS dataset retains in-frame rearrangements with V and J assigned. A fraction of the clones does not appear; measured against another copy, unresolved V genes explain less than half of the discrepancy, and the remainder lacks a known reason. Here the sample has 150,000 to 200,000 clones; less than 90% occur a single time. Approximately 2.3% of the sample comes from the top ten. Material: peripheral blood. The receptors derive from a man aged 65-85 years with active or convalescent COVID-19.

This chain uses TRBV28 with TRBJ2-1, with 8 bases aligning to TRBD1. The CDR3 extends over 15 amino acids. The J segment lost 4 bases and the V segment lost 6 bases, leaving 8 bases of the junction unmatched. Germline lookup yields CDR1 MDHEN and CDR2 SYDVKM. The CDR3 bases are TGTGCCAGCAGAAAAGGGACAGGCTCGTACAATGAGCAGTTCTTC. Protein sequence: CASRKGTGSYNEQFF. The full variable domain, its missing parts supplied by reference TRBV28 and TRBJ2-1, is DVKVTQSSRYLVKRTGEKVFLECVQDMDHENMFWYRQDPGLGLRLIYFSYDVKMKEKGDIPEGYSVSREKKERFSLILESASTNQTSMYLCASRKGTGSYNEQFFGPGTRLTVL.

The chain has TRBV2 and TRBJ1-6; D might be TRBD1 (6 bases). The CDR3 is 14 amino acids. Germline assignment: CDR1 SNHLY and CDR2 FYNNEI. V was cut by 9 bases and J by 5 bases, with 14 bases left in between. CDR3 loop: CARGGLIDNSPLHF. The DNA of the CDR3 is TGTGCCAGGGGGGGGCTGATTGATAATTCACCCCTCCACTTT.

This clone appeared once. The chain links TRBV7-9 to TRBJ2-7; the D is unclear. The CDR3 runs to 14 residues. Trimming cost V 8 bases and J 0 bases, with 14 bases left between them. Germline V gives CDR1 SEHNR, CDR2 FQNEAQ (reference sequence). CDR3 coding DNA: TGTGCCAGCGAGTCCCCCAGAGGCTCCTACGAGCAGTACTTC. Protein: CASESPRGSYEQYF.

The chain employs TRBV18 and TRBJ2-3; D possibly corresponds to TRBD1 (5 bases). V gave up 5 bases and J gave up 4 bases, with 13 bases separating them. The CDR3 has 14 amino acids. Germline CDR1 KGHSH, CDR2 LQKENI. The CDR3 sequence is CASSSNQGPDTQYF. The CDR3 nucleotides are TGTGCCAGCTCATCAAATCAGGGTCCAGATACGCAGTATTTT.

This chain connects TRBV6-5 to TRBJ1-5; no firm D call. V was cut by 6 bases and J by 3 bases, with 15 bases left in between. The CDR3 is made up of 15 amino acids. CDR1 and CDR2 (germline): MNHEY, SVGAGI. The CDR3 spells CASRATKNANQPQHF. Written as DNA, the CDR3 is TGTGCCAGCAGAGCAACCAAAAATGCCAATCAGCCCCAGCATTTT.

This chain links TRBV30 with TRBJ2-2; 10 bases fit TRBD2. The CDR3 sequence is 17 residues long. The trim removed 2 bases at V and 5 bases at J, leaving 11 bases unmatched. Germline V gene sequence: CDR1 GTSNPN, CDR2 SVGIG (reference sequence). CDR3 coding DNA: TGTGCCTGGAGTCCATCTAGCGGGGGATATGGGACCGGGGAGCTGTTTTTT. Protein sequence: CAWSPSSGGYGTGELFF. The full variable domain, with the rest looked up from reference TRBV30 and TRBJ2-2, is SQTIHQWPATLVQPVGSPLSLECTVEGTSNPNLYWYRQAAGRGLQLLFYSVGIGQISSEVPQNLSASRPQDRQFILSSKKLLLSDSGFYLCAWSPSSGGYGTGELFFGEGSRLTVL.

This clone was seen only a few times. This sequence joins TRBV15 and TRBJ1-5, with D maybe TRBD1 (5 bases). Per germline, CDR1 LNHNV and CDR2 YYDKDF (reference sequence). With 1 base removed from V and 5 bases from J, the gap between germline ends came to 12 bases. The CDR3 has 15 residues. The CDR3, as DNA: TGTGCCACCAGCAGAGTTAGCGGGGGATATCAGCCCCAGCATTTT. Residues: CATSRVSGGYQPQHF.

The chain is built from TRBV28 and TRBJ1-4; the match to TRBD1 covers 7 bases. The CDR3 loop spans 12 amino acids. Germline V gives CDR1 MDHEN, CDR2 SYDVKM. Trimming at V came to 6 bases and at J to 9 bases, leaving 4 bases not matched to a gene. Written as DNA, the CDR3 is TGTGCCAGCAGCGAGACAGGGCAAAAACTGTTTTTT. Amino acids: CASSETGQKLFF.

The rearrangement joins TRBV6-5 to TRBJ2-7; 10 bases map to TRBD1. Germline-derived CDR1 and CDR2 are MNHEY and SVGAGI. Trimming cost V 7 bases and J 4 bases; bases outside gene matches: 7. CDR3 length equals 14 residues. CDR3 loop: CASTFRDRGYEQYF. CDR3 DNA sequence: TGTGCCAGCACCTTCCGGGACAGGGGTTACGAGCAGTACTTC.

The chain joins TRBV3-1 (or the pseudogene TRBV3-2) to TRBJ1-6; D not certain. V was cut by 4 bases and J by 5 bases, with 6 bases left in between. CDR3 length: 13 amino acids. Per germline, CDR1 LGHDT and CDR2 YNNKEL (reference sequence). The chain's CDR3 is CASSLADNSPLHF. In DNA form, the CDR3 reads TGTGCCAGCAGCCTCGCGGATAATTCACCCCTCCACTTT.

The rearrangement joins TRBV10-2 to TRBJ2-1; 7 bases are shared with TRBD1. The CDR3 is 14 residues long. J lost 4 bases, V lost 6 bases, and 6 bases had no gene match. Germline assignment: CDR1 WSHSY and CDR2 SAAADI. The chain's CDR3 is CASRGQVLYNEQFF. The CDR3 DNA reads TGCGCCAGCAGAGGACAGGTTCTTTACAATGAGCAGTTCTTC.

The rearrangement joins TRBV5-6 to TRBJ2-2, with a tentative D call TRBD2 (5 bases). V shed 4 bases and J shed 6 bases, with 19 bases lying between them. The CDR3 loop spans 16 amino acids. Germline V gene lookup returns CDR1 SGHDT and CDR2 YYEEEE. CDR3 coding DNA: TGTGCCAGCAGCCGACGGGTGGGAGCCAGCGCCGGGGAGCTGTTTTTT. This gives the protein CASSRRVGASAGELFF.

In its sample, this clone was seen once. This same CDR3 is encoded by further DNA sequences in the sample. The chain combines TRBV18 with TRBJ1-5; D remains ambiguous. V was trimmed by 2 bases and J by 5 bases, leaving 7 bases between them. The CDR3 runs 13 residues. Germline-derived CDR1 and CDR2 are KGHSH and LQKENI. This CDR3 reads CASSPGRDQPQHF. The CDR3 DNA sequence: TGTGCCAGCTCACCAGGGAGGGATCAGCCCCAGCATTTT.

A few counts support this clone. V and J are TRBV18 and TRBJ1-3, with D perhaps TRBD1 (6 bases). CDR3 size: 16 residues. Germline V CDR1 and CDR2: KGHSH, LQKENI. V shed 3 bases and J shed 0 bases, with 12 bases lying between them. CDR3 in amino acids: CASSPRQAASGNTIYF. The CDR3, as DNA: TGTGCCAGCTCACCCAGACAGGCCGCCTCTGGAAACACCATATATTTT.

This clone appeared once. The chain has TRBV28 and TRBJ2-5; D unresolved. Per germline, CDR1 MDHEN and CDR2 SYDVKM. The CDR3 contains 13 residues. Trimming pared 5 bases from V and 2 bases from J, leaving 9 bases between. The CDR3 loop is CASSRTEQETQYF. CDR3 DNA sequence: TGTGCCAGCAGTAGAACAGAACAAGAGACCCAGTACTTC.

The rearrangement links TRBV28 to TRBJ1-5, with D perhaps matching TRBD1 (6 bases). V was cut by 4 bases and J by 3 bases, with 16 bases left in between. Germline assignment: CDR1 MDHEN and CDR2 SYDVKM. The CDR3 is 16 amino acids. The CDR3 spells CASSSGGGPFNQPQHF. DNA of the CDR3: TGTGCCAGCAGTTCGGGAGGGGGTCCCTTCAATCAGCCCCAGCATTTT.

The chain links TRBV24-1 to TRBJ2-1; D gene unclear. The germline V and J ends were trimmed by 0 bases and 6 bases, with 2 bases remaining between them. The CDR3 has 12 residues. Per germline, CDR1 KGHDR and CDR2 SFDVKD. CDR3 loop: CATSDLLNEQFF. CDR3 sequence (DNA): TGTGCCACCAGTGATTTGCTCAATGAGCAGTTCTTC.

This clone was counted only a few times. This rearrangement joins TRBV24-1 to TRBJ1-1; a weak D match, TRBD1 (5 bases). Germline V CDR1 and CDR2: KGHDR, SFDVKD. V was shortened by 7 bases and J by 8 bases, with 10 bases between the two germline ends. The CDR3 loop spans 11 amino acids. The DNA of the CDR3 is TGTGCCACCAGGCGGGGGGAGGAAGCTTTCTTT. Translated: CATRRGEEAFF.